The 23 T cell receptor beta chains in this list originate from one sample, sequenced in a study of beta chain features in type 1 diabetes (dated by TCRdb to 2017 to 2018). The library was produced with the immunoSEQ multiplex PCR assay. The entire isolated RNA was reverse transcribed using the High Capacity cDNA Reverse Transcription Kit, and thus expressed TCRB transcripts were sequenced. As stored in TCRdb, this immuneACCESS dataset retains in-frame rearrangements with V and J assigned. A fraction of the clones does not appear; measured against another copy, unresolved V genes explain less than half of the discrepancy, and the remainder lacks a known reason. Recorded for this sample are fewer than 550,000 clones; over 9.5% of them occurred a single time. Approximately 0.05% of the sample belongs to the ten largest clones. Specimen: naive CD4+ T cells from blood. Read against the paper, the sample's cell subset or site label means: true naive CD4+ T cells. The origin of the receptors is a woman aged 18-30 years in good health.

In its sample, this clone was seen a few times. The rearrangement joins TRBV25-1 to TRBJ1-4; D might be TRBD1 (5 bases). Germline CDR1 is MGHDK and CDR2 is SYGVNS. Between the trimmed V and J ends, which lost 1 base and 5 bases, there was a span of 14 bases. This CDR3 is 16 amino acids long. CDR3 coding DNA: TGTGCCAGCAGTGAATCCATTAGGGGCAGGAATGAAAAACTGTTTTTT. Translating gives CASSESIRGRNEKLFF. The full variable domain, completed using reference TRBV25-1 and TRBJ1-4, is EADIYQTPRYLVIGTGKKITLECSQTMGHDKMYWYQQDPGMELHLIHYSYGVNSTEKGDLSSESTVSRIRTEHFPLTLESARPSHTSQYLCASSESIRGRNEKLFFGSGTQLSVL.

The chain links TRBV10-3 to TRBJ2-3; D unresolved. Germline lookup yields CDR1 ENHRY and CDR2 SYGVKD. The CDR3 covers 14 residues. V was pared by 8 bases and J by 2 bases, with 14 bases between. The CDR3 is CAIGLVDVTDTQYF. CDR3 bases: TGTGCCATCGGGCTCGTGGACGTCACAGATACGCAGTATTTT.

The rearrangement joins TRBV4-1 to TRBJ2-6; tentatively, D is TRBD1 (6 bases). V gave up 8 bases and J gave up 4 bases, with 15 bases separating them. Germline CDR1 reads MGHRA; CDR2 reads YSYEKL. The CDR3 runs to 15 residues. The CDR3 bases are TGCGCCAGCTCTGACTTGGGGGCCGGGGCCAACGTCCTGACTTTC. This gives the protein CASSDLGAGANVLTF.

The chain joins TRBV28 to TRBJ1-1; D call uncertain. The CDR3 has 14 residues. Trimming pared 4 bases from V and 2 bases from J, leaving 11 bases between. The V gene's germline CDR1 is MDHEN and CDR2 SYDVKM. CDR3 sequence (DNA): TGTGCCAGCAGTTCAAACCCCACTAACACTGAAGCTTTCTTT. The encoded protein is CASSSNPTNTEAFF.

This chain joins TRBV10-1 and TRBJ2-7; D gene uncertain. Trimming took off 6 bases at V and 2 bases at J, with 11 bases between the two ends. The CDR3 has 13 residues. From germline, CDR1 is WNHNN and CDR2 SYGVQD (reference sequence). The CDR3 protein is CASRGTGAYEQYV. CDR3 in DNA: TGCGCCAGCAGGGGAACGGGTGCCTACGAGCAGTACGTC.

This clone has more than one count but fewer than ten. V and J are TRBV29-1 and TRBJ2-2; D might be TRBD1 or TRBD2, each matching 5 bases. The CDR3 contains 16 residues. Germline CDR1 is SQVTM and CDR2 is ANQGSEA. V lost 5 bases to trimming and J lost 2 bases, with 18 bases between them. CDR3 sequence reads: CSVKSPGSPNTGELFF. The DNA of the CDR3 is TGCAGCGTTAAAAGTCCAGGGAGCCCCAACACCGGGGAGCTGTTTTTT.

The chain employs TRBV5-1 and TRBJ2-7; 7 nucleotides line up with TRBD2. Germline CDR1 is SGHRS and CDR2 is YFSETQ. The V segment lost 3 bases and the J segment 2 bases; nucleotides outside the gene matches: 5. This CDR3 has 14 amino acids. The CDR3 region has the DNA TGCGCCAGCAGCTCGGGACTACCCACCTACGAGCAGTACTTC. Protein product: CASSSGLPTYEQYF. Full variable domain (outside the CDR3, taken from reference TRBV5-1 and TRBJ2-7): KAGVTQTPRYLIKTRGQQVTLSCSPISGHRSVSWYQQTPGQGLQFLFEYFSETQRNKGNFPGRFSGRQFSNSRSEMNVSTLELGDSALYLCASSSGLPTYEQYFGPGTRLTVT.

This chain links TRBV11-2 with TRBJ1-1, with 9 nucleotides matching TRBD1. CDR3 length: 14 amino acids. CDR1 is SGHAT and CDR2 is FQNNGV in the germline V gene. The junction had 5 bases not matched to a gene; V was cut back by 4 bases and J by 5 bases. CDR3 in DNA: TGTGCCAGCAGCTACCGGGACAGGGCGACTGAAGCTTTCTTT. Translation gives CASSYRDRATEAFF.

The V call is TRBV5-1, the J call TRBJ2-1, with 11 bases matching TRBD2. This CDR3 comprises 20 residues. The V and J ends lost 0 bases and 0 bases, in that order; junction bases with no gene match: 11. Looked up from germline, CDR1 is SGHRS and CDR2 is YFSETQ. CDR3 nucleotide sequence: TGCGCCAGCAGCTTGGGACTAGCGGGGTCCCTGGGGAGCTCCTACAATGAGCAGTTCTTC. It encodes CASSLGLAGSLGSSYNEQFF.

This clone has a handful of counts. The CDR3 here is CASSLLTGSQPQHF. Written as DNA, the CDR3 is TGTGCCAGCAGTTTATTAACAGGCAGCCAGCCCCAGCATTTT. V is TRBV28 and J is TRBJ1-5, with D tentatively TRBD1 (5 bases). Germline CDR1 MDHEN, CDR2 SYDVKM. CDR3 size: 14 residues. Deletions cut 1 base from V and 7 bases from J, with 11 bases between.

The V call is TRBV9, the J call TRBJ2-5, with a tentative D call TRBD1 (6 bases). The germline CDR1 and CDR2 sequences are SGDLS and YYNGEE. This CDR3 contains 15 residues. V lost 0 bases to trimming and J lost 4 bases, with 13 bases between them. The CDR3 coding sequence is TGTGCCAGCAGCGTAGCTACAGGGTCCGCAGAGACCCAGTACTTC. It encodes CASSVATGSAETQYF.

The chain joins TRBV7-3 to TRBJ1-2; TRBD1 agrees at 7 bases. J gave up 8 bases and V 3 bases, and 9 bases lay outside the gene matches. This CDR3 is built from 14 residues. Germline CDR1 is SGHTA and CDR2 is FQGTGA. CDR3 protein: CASSLGARDRGYTF. CDR3 nucleotides: TGTGCCAGCAGCTTGGGAGCTAGGGACAGAGGCTACACCTTC.

The chain carries TRBV14 and TRBJ2-7; no firm D call. Germline values: CDR1 SGHDN, CDR2 FVKESK. Trimming removed 1 base from V and 4 bases from J, with 8 bases in between. CDR3 length equals 13 residues. CDR3 DNA sequence: TGTGCCAGCAGCCAAGTCATTTGGTACGAGCAGTACTTC. Its translation is CASSQVIWYEQYF.

This clone was found a few times. V is TRBV2 and J is TRBJ2-7; no reliable D call. CDR1 and CDR2 (germline): SNHLY, FYNNEI. V was clipped by 8 bases and J by 2 bases, with 4 bases between them. CDR3 length equals 10 residues. The DNA for the CDR3 is TGTGCCAGCCAGGCCTACGAGCAGTACGTC. Its protein is CASQAYEQYV.

This clone turned up a few times. J is TRBJ1-2 and V is TRBV30; maybe TRBD1 (6 bases). The V end lost 3 bases, the J end lost 3 bases, and 14 bases lay between the germline ends. Germline V gene data show CDR1 as GTSNPN and CDR2 as SVGIG (reference sequence). The CDR3 sequence is 14 residues long. The CDR3 loop reads CAWSPGAIYYGYTF. CDR3 nucleotides: TGTGCCTGGAGCCCGGGGGCGATTTACTATGGCTACACCTTC.

This clone was observed a few times. CDR3 protein: CASRGRGRGYEQYV. Here the CDR3 DNA reads TGTGCCAGCAGGGGGAGGGGCAGGGGTTACGAGCAGTACGTC. The rearrangement uses TRBV28 and TRBJ2-7; weak D call: TRBD2 (7 bases). Germline V CDR1 and CDR2: MDHEN, SYDVKM. V lost 6 bases and J lost 4, with 16 bases in between. CDR3 length equals 14 residues.

The genes are TRBV2 and TRBJ2-7; D may be TRBD2 (6 bases). Germline CDR1 is SNHLY and CDR2 is FYNNEI. V was trimmed by 2 bases and J by 2 bases, leaving 13 bases between them. The CDR3 has 15 amino acids. CDR3: CASSERGGQAYEQYF. The CDR3 bases are TGTGCCAGCAGTGAAAGGGGAGGACAAGCCTACGAGCAGTACTTC.

This clone was detected only once. CDR3 sequence reads: CASSSPGPSADTQYF. The CDR3 nucleotides are TGTGCCAGCAGCTCACCGGGACCTAGTGCAGATACGCAGTATTTT. V and J are TRBV13 and TRBJ2-3; TRBD1 or TRBD2 may be the D gene (5 bases each). The CDR3 extends over 15 amino acids. Trimming stripped 4 bases from V and 4 bases from J, with 15 bases between. The germline V gene encodes CDR1 PRHDT and CDR2 FYEKMQ (reference sequence). Full variable domain (remainder filled in from reference TRBV13 and TRBJ2-3): AAGVIQSPRHLIKEKRETATLKCYPIPRHDTVYWYQQGPGQDPQFLISFYEKMQSDKGSIPDRFSAQQFSDYHSELNMSSLELGDSALYFCASSSPGPSADTQYFGPGTRLTVL.

This rearrangement joins TRBV11-2 to TRBJ1-1; no clear D gene. The germline V gene encodes CDR1 SGHAT and CDR2 FQNNGV. The CDR3 is 12 amino acids. V was trimmed by 2 bases and J by 5 bases, leaving 6 bases between them. The CDR3 spells CASSLTWTEAFF. The CDR3 DNA is TGTGCCAGCAGCTTAACGTGGACTGAAGCTTTCTTT.

V usage is TRBV30 and J usage is TRBJ1-1; D gene uncertain. The V and J ends lost 8 bases and 2 bases respectively, with 15 bases between them. The CDR3 runs 13 residues. The germline gives CDR1 GTSNPN, CDR2 SVGIG (reference sequence). The CDR3 DNA reads as TGTGCCCAAAGACGGACGGGAAACACTGAAGCTTTCTTT. It specifies CAQRRTGNTEAFF.

The chain links TRBV18 to TRBJ1-2, with D possibly TRBD1 on 5 matching bases. V gave up 2 bases and J gave up 3 bases, with 16 bases separating them. The CDR3 is 16 amino acids. Germline CDR1 is KGHSH and CDR2 is LQKENI. CDR3 region: CASSPSGNKGHYGYTF. The CDR3 DNA sequence: TGTGCCAGCTCACCATCTGGGAACAAGGGGCACTATGGCTACACCTTC.

The rearrangement joins TRBV2 to TRBJ2-5; 8 nucleotides match TRBD1. The trim removed 5 bases at V and 5 bases at J, leaving 10 bases unmatched. The CDR3 has 15 amino acids. Germline values: CDR1 SNHLY, CDR2 FYNNEI. For the CDR3, the DNA is TGTGCCAGCAGTTTCCCGACAGGGGCCGGGGAGACCCAGTACTTC. Protein product: CASSFPTGAGETQYF. The whole variable domain, filled in from reference TRBV2 and TRBJ2-5, reads EPEVTQTPSHQVTQMGQEVILRCVPISNHLYFYWYRQILGQKVEFLVSFYNNEISEKSEIFDDQFSVERPDGSNFTLKIRSTKLEDSAMYFCASSFPTGAGETQYFGPGTRLLVL.

This clone was counted a few times. V is TRBV28 and J is TRBJ2-1; D is uncertain. V lost 5 bases and J 10 bases, leaving 18 bases between the germline ends. Germline V lookup: CDR1 MDHEN, CDR2 SYDVKM. The CDR3 is made up of 14 amino acids. For the CDR3, the DNA is TGTGCCAGCAGTAAAAAATCCCCCCTTGGGGAGCAGTTCTTC. Amino acids: CASSKKSPLGEQFF.